The clone carrying this T cell receptor (beta chain) was found many times. Its specificity is unknown. The germline V gene encodes CDR1 SQVTM and CDR2 ANQGSEA. Trimming took 2 bases from V and 4 from J; bases not matched to a gene: 4. CDR3 length equals 15 residues. The data were obtained in a study of regulatory T cells in long-lasting Graves disease. General observations from the study: It was possible that the small sample size reduced accuracy.

Indicated time point: newly diagnosed GD, antithyroid drugs for less than 3 months. Isolated PBMC RNA provided the starting material for the TCR library. Sequencing libraries for TCR beta were prepared with iRepertoire HTBI primers and Arm-PCR of CDR3 regions. TCRdb passed the multiplex PCR reads through MiXCR, listing each CDR3 protein once. The sample gives about 450,000 distinct CDR3 sequences, about 15% of which show up once; about 10% is in the top ten. The same data also went into a second study, on T cells in Graves' hyperthyroidism and ophthalmopathy.

This specimen was peripheral blood mononuclear cells (PBMCs), taken at new diagnosis, from a patient treated with antithyroid drugs. V is TRBV29-1 and J is TRBJ2-3; 12 nucleotides align to TRBD2. The receptor comes from a woman aged 25 to 39 with Graves disease. The CDR3 here is CSVETSGRRADTQYF. Here the CDR3 DNA reads TGCAGCGTTGAAACTAGCGGGAGGAGGGCAGATACGCAGTATTTT.